This T cell receptor beta chain was recovered during a study of PD-L1 blockade in urothelial cancer. As for this clone: No antigen is known for it.

Study outcomes and limitations: Patients who had durable benefit saw their tumor-associated blood clones expand more at 3 weeks.

Trimming took 6 bases from V and 1 from J; bases not matched to a gene: 4. CDR3 size: 14 residues. Germline V gene lookup returns CDR1 SNHLY and CDR2 FYNNEI. Data came from immunoSEQ multiplex PCR; TCRdb stores just in-frame clones and leaves some out. There are some 42,000 clones in the sample; 81% occur only once, and about 2.9% lies in the top ten. This chain uses TRBV2 with TRBJ2-7; 9 bases map to TRBD1. The sequence derives from a man in his 70s with urothelial cancer. The material was PBMCs, obtained around atezolizumab (anti-PD-L1) treatment. The CDR3 nucleotides are TGTGCCAGCAGATGGACAGGGGAGTCCTACGAGCAGTACTTC. Amino acids: CASRWTGESYEQYF. The whole variable domain, filled in from reference TRBV2 and TRBJ2-7, reads EPEVTQTPSHQVTQMGQEVILRCVPISNHLYFYWYRQILGQKVEFLVSFYNNEISEKSEIFDDQFSVERPDGSNFTLKIRSTKLEDSAMYFCASRWTGESYEQYFGPGTRLTVT.